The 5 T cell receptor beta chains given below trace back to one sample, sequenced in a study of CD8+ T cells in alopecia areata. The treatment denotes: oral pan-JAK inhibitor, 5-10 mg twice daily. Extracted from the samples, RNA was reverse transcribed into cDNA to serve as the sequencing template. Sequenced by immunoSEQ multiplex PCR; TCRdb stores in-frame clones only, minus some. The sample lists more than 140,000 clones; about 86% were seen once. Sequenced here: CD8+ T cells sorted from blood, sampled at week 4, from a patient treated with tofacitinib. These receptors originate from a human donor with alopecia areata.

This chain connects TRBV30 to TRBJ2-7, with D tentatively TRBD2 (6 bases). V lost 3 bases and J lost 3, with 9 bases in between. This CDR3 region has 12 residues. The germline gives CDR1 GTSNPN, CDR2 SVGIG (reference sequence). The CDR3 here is CAWSGGNYEQYF. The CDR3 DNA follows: TGTGCCTGGAGCGGAGGGAACTACGAGCAGTACTTC.

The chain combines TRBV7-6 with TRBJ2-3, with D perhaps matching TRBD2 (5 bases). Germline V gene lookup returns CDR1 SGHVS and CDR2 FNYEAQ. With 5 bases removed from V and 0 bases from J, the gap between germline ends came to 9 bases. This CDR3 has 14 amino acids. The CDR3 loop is CASSPRRSTDTQYF. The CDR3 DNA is TGTGCCAGCAGCCCCAGGAGGAGCACAGATACGCAGTATTTT.

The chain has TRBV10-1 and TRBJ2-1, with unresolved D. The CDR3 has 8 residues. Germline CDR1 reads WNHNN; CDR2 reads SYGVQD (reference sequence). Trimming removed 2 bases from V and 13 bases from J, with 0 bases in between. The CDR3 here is CASSEQFF. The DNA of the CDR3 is TGCGCCAGCAGTGAGCAGTTCTTC.

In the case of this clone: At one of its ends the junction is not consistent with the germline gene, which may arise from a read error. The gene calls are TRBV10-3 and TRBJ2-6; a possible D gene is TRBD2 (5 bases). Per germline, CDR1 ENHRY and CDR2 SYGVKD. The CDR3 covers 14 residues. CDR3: CASSELAGANVLTF. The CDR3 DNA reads TGTGCCAGCAGTGAACTAGCTGGGGCCAACGTCCTGACTTTC.

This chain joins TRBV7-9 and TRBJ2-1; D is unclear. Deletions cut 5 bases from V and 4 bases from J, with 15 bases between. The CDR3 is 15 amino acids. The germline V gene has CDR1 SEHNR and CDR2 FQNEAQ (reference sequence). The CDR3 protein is CASSPPVRVYNEQFF. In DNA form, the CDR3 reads TGTGCCAGCAGCCCGCCCGTTCGAGTATACAATGAGCAGTTCTTC.